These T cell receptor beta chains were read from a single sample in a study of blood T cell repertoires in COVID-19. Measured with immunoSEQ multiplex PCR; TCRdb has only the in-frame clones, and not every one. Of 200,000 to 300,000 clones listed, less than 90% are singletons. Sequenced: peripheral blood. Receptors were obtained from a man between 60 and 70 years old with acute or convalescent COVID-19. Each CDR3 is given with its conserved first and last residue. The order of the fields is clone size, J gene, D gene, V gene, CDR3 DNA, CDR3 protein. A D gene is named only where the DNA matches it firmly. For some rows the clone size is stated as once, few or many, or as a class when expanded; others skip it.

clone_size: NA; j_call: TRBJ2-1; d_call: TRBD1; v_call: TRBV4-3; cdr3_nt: TGCGCCAGCAGCCATGGGACAGGGGGAACCTACAATGAGCAGTTCTTC; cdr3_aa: CASSHGTGGTYNEQFF
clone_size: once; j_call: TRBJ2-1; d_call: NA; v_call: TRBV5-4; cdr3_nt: TGTGCCAGCAGCCCCGGACAGTACAATGAGCAGTTCTTC; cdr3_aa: CASSPGQYNEQFF
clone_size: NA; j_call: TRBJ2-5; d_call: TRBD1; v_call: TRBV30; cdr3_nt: TGTGCCTGGGTCGGGACAGGGGGCACAGGTAGGCAAGAGACCCAGTACTTC; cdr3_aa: CAWVGTGGTGRQETQYF
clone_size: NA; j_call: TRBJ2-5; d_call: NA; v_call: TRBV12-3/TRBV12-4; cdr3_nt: TGTGCCAGCAGTTTACGACTGCAAGAGACCCAGTACTTC; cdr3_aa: CASSLRLQETQYF
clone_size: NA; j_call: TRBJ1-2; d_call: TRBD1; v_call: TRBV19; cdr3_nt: TGTGCCAGCTCCGACAGGGGGCGAGGTGGCTACACCTTC; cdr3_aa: CASSDRGRGGYTF
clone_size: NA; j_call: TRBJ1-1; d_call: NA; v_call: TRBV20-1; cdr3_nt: TGCAGTGCTAGAGTCGTCACTGAAGCTTTCTTT; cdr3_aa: CSARVVTEAFF
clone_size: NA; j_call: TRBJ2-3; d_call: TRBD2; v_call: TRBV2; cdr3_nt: TGTGCCAGCACCACCGGGACTAGCGGGAGAGTTACGCAGTATTTT; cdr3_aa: CASTTGTSGRVTQYF
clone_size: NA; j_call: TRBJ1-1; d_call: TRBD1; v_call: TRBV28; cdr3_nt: TGTGCCAGCAGCCCGCGGGGAACAGGGGCTGAAGCTTTCTTT; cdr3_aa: CASSPRGTGAEAFF
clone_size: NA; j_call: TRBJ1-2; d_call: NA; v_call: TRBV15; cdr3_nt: TGTGCCACCAGCAGAGATTTCCCCCCGCGGCTCGGCTACACCTTC; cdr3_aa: CATSRDFPPRLGYTF
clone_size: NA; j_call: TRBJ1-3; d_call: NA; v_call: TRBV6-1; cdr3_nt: TGTGCCAGCAGTTCCCCAGATTCTTCTGGAAACACCATATATTTT; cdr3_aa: CASSSPDSSGNTIYF
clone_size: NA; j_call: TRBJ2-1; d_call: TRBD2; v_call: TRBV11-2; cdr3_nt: TGTGCCAGCAGCGTAGGACTAGCCAGAGGGAATGAGCAGTTCTTC; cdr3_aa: CASSVGLARGNEQFF
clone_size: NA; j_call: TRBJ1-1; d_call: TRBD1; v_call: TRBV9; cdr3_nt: TGTGCCAGCAGCGTAACAGGGGCGAGTGATGAAGCTTTCTTT; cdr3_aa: CASSVTGASDEAFF
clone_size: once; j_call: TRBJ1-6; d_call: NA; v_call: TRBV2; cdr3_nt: TGTGCCAGCAGTGGACAGGTTGAGAATTCACCCCTCCACTTT; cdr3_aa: CASSGQVENSPLHF
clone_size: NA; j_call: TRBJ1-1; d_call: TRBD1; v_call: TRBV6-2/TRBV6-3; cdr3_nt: TGTGCCAGCAGTCCACTGGAGGGACAGGGCCCTGAAGCTTTCTTT; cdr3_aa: CASSPLEGQGPEAFF
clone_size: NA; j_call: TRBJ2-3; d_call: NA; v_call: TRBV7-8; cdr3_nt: TGTGCCAGCAGCCACCCGGTGGCTAGCAGCTCGACTAGCACAGATACGCAGTATTTT; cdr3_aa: CASSHPVASSSTSTDTQYF
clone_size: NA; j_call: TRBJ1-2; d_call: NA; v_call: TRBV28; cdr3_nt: TGTGCCAGCGGGCCTTACACCTTC; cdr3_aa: CASGPYTF
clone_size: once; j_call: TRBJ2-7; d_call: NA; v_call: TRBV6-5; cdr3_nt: TGTGCCAGCAGTTACTCGCGGAGAATTTCGAACGAGCAGTACTTC; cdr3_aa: CASSYSRRISNEQYF
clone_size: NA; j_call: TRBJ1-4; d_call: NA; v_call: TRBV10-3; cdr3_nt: TGTGCCATCAGAAGAGGGAACGCGAATAATGAAAAACTGTTTTTT; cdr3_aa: CAIRRGNANNEKLFF
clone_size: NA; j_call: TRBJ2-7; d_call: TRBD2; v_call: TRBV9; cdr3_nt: TGTGCCAGCAGCCCCCAAACTAGCGCGACCTACGAGCAGTACTTC; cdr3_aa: CASSPQTSATYEQYF
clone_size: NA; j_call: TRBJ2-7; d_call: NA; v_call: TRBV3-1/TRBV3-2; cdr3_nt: TGTGCCAGCAGCCAAGTGAAAGGGGGATGGTACTTC; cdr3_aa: CASSQVKGGWYF
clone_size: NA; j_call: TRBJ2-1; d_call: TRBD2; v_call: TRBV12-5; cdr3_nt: TGTGCTAGTGGTTTGTGGGGGGGCAATGAGCAGTTCTTC; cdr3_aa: CASGLWGGNEQFF
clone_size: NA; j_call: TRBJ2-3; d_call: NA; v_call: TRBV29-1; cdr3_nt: TGCAGCGTTGACGGGACATCTAGCACAGATACGCAGTATTTT; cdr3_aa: CSVDGTSSTDTQYF
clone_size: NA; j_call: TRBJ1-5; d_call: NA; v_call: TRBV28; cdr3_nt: TGTGCCAGCAGAACAAGCGGAGGTGGCAATCAGCCCCAGCATTTT; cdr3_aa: CASRTSGGGNQPQHF
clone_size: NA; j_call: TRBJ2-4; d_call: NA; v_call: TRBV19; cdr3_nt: TGTGCCACCGGGAGAGTCAGGGTGAGTTGTCTAACCAAAAACATTCAGTACTTC; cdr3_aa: CATGRVRVSCLTKNIQYF